The 24 T cell receptor beta chains in this list originate from one sample, sequenced in a study of read filtering for tumor transcriptome and immune sequencing. This library used roughly 430 ng RNA and molecular barcoded adaptors spanning alpha/delta and beta/gamma chains. Using its own MiXCR run on the reads, TCRdb lists one record per CDR3 protein. Among 60,000 to 75,000 distinct CDR3 sequences listed, around 19% were seen once. Sequencing was performed on a population of CD138-negative cells sorted from bone marrow. These receptors came from a donor at least 40 years old with multiple myeloma.

This clonotype is large. This chain uses TRBV3-2 with TRBJ1-1; TRBD1 was called by the table and not checked on the DNA. TRBV3-2 is termed a pseudogene. The CDR3 is made up of 13 amino acids. The CDR3 loop is CASSPGTDTEAFF. The CDR3 coding sequence is TGTGCCAGCAGCCCCGGGACAGACACTGAAGCTTTCTTT.

This clonotype is medium-sized. The chain couples TRBV7-2 to TRBJ2-1, with TRBD1 matching 9 bases. V dropped 0 bases and J dropped 7; count of bases not matched to a gene: 1. From germline, CDR1 is SGHTA and CDR2 FQGNSA. The CDR3 runs to 14 residues. CDR3 sequence reads: CASSLAGTGNEQFF. In DNA form, the CDR3 reads TGTGCCAGCAGCTTAGCCGGGACAGGGAATGAGCAGTTCTTC.

Turning to this clonotype: A clone one base away is much larger, so this may be a read error. V and J are TRBV20-1 and TRBJ2-2; D tentatively fits TRBD1 or TRBD2 (5 bases each). V lost 6 bases to trimming and J lost 0 bases, with 14 bases between them. Germline loops: CDR1 DFQATT, CDR2 SNEGSKA (reference sequence). The CDR3 loop spans 15 amino acids. CDR3 DNA: TGCAGTGCGTTCCGGGGCACGACGAACACCGGGGAGCTGTTTTTT. Translated: CSAFRGTTNTGELFF.

The table lists this clonotype with a few counts. The chain combines TRBV7-9 with TRBJ2-2; 8 bases line up with TRBD2. J gave up 6 bases and V 5 bases, and 5 bases lay outside the gene matches. This CDR3 is 14 amino acids long. Per the germline V gene, CDR1 is SEHNR and CDR2 is FQNEAQ (reference sequence). In nucleotides, the CDR3 is TGTGCCAGCAGCCTTACCGGGAGGGCCGGGGAGCTGTTTTTT. Its protein product is CASSLTGRAGELFF.

At least ten counts were recorded for this clonotype. The V gene is TRBV28, the J gene TRBJ1-1, with 11 positions matching TRBD1. V lost 5 bases and J lost 5; bases outside the gene matches: 4. There are 14 residues in the CDR3. CDR1 is MDHEN and CDR2 is SYDVKM in the germline V gene. The CDR3 DNA sequence: TGTGCCAGCAGTAGGACAGGGGGCTTAACTGAAGCTTTCTTT. It translates to CASSRTGGLTEAFF.

Remarks on this clonotype: A much bigger clone sits one base away, suggesting this may be a read error. Here the CDR3 omits its conserved ending phenylalanine or tryptophan, so a read error is the likely source. This chain joins TRBV29-1 and TRBJ1-1; 9 bases line up with TRBD1. The V segment lost 6 bases and the J segment 3 bases; nucleotides outside the gene matches: 8. CDR1 is SQVTM, CDR2 ANQGSEA, per germline. CDR3 size: 14 residues. Here the CDR3 DNA reads TGCAGCGTATCCCCGGGACAGGGATACACTGAAGCTTTCTCT. Amino acids: CSVSPGQGYTEAFS.

This clonotype was counted at least ten times. This chain connects TRBV29-1 to TRBJ2-3; 10 bases match TRBD2. The V and J ends lost 4 bases and 5 bases, in that order; junction bases with no gene match: 3. CDR3 length equals 13 residues. The germline gives CDR1 SQVTM, CDR2 ANQGSEA. The DNA of the CDR3 is TGCAGCGTTGCTATAGCGGGAGGAGATACGCAGTATTTT. Translated: CSVAIAGGDTQYF.

As to this clonotype: No conserved phenylalanine or tryptophan is present at the end of the CDR3, so a read error is the likely explanation. It is unclear where the CDR3 begins or ends on the DNA, so no DNA is shown, and the CDR3 is as TCRdb lists it. The CDR3: CASSVFNRGRTTI. V and J are TRBV2 and TRBJ2-7; the DNA was not compared with TRBD1, the D call given in the table. Germline loops: CDR1 SNHLY, CDR2 FYNNEI. The CDR3 is 13 amino acids in total, end residues counted.

With respect to this clonotype: One end of the junction does not line up with germline, which may come from a read error. The chain has TRBV11-2 and TRBJ2-2; 11 positions agree with TRBD2. The CDR3 runs 21 residues. CDR1 is SGHAT and CDR2 is FQNNGV in the germline V gene. The CDR3 sequence: CTSSPRPGLAEGQRNTGELFF. The CDR3 nucleotides are TGTACCAGCAGCCCACGCCCGGGACTAGCGGAGGGCCAACGGAACACCGGGGAGCTGTTTTTT.

As regards this clonotype: Being one base from a much bigger clone, this may be a read error. This chain links TRBV7-2 with TRBJ2-1; D might be TRBD1 (5 bases). Germline V gene data show CDR1 as SGHTA and CDR2 as FQGNSA. This CDR3 is 14 amino acids long. CDR3 sequence: CASSLDLGHNAQFF. CDR3 coding DNA: TGTGCCAGCAGCTTAGATTTGGGGCACAATGCGCAGTTCTTC. Looking up the rest from reference TRBV7-2 and TRBJ2-1 gives the full variable domain: GAGVSQSPSNKVTEKGKDVELRCDPISGHTALYWYRQSLGQGLEFLIYFQGNSAPDKSGLPSDRFSAERTGGSVSTLTIQRTQQEDSAVYLCASSLDLGHNAQFFGPGTRLTVL.

This clonotype was observed at least ten times. V usage is TRBV30 and J usage is TRBJ1-1; no clear D gene. The germline CDR1 and CDR2 sequences are GTSNPN and SVGIG (reference sequence). Trimming shortened V by 1 base and J by 8 bases, and 11 bases separated the two germline ends. The length of the CDR3 is 12 residues. CDR3 sequence: CAWSEFSEEAFF. CDR3 DNA: TGTGCCTGGAGTGAGTTTTCAGAAGAAGCTTTCTTT.

This clonotype was seen repeatedly, ten times or more. A read error may produce the germline difference seen at one junction end. The rearrangement links TRBV7-9 to TRBJ2-1, with 11 bases matching TRBD2. This CDR3 has 15 amino acids. Germline-derived CDR1 and CDR2 are SEHNR and FQNEAQ (reference sequence). The CDR3 reads CASSIAGLADNEQFF. The CDR3 nucleotides are TGTGCCAGCAGCATAGCGGGACTAGCGGACAATGAGCAGTTCTTC.

This clonotype came up many times. The chain employs TRBV10-1 and TRBJ2-6; D may be TRBD2 (5 bases). From germline, CDR1 is WNHNN and CDR2 SYGVQD (reference sequence). The CDR3 runs 16 residues. V lost 1 base and J lost 4, with 11 bases in between. The CDR3 loop reads CASSELGVDGANVLTF. DNA of the CDR3: TGCGCCAGCAGTGAGTTGGGAGTGGACGGGGCCAACGTCCTGACTTTC.

Ten or more counts support this clonotype. DNA of the CDR3: TGTGCCAGCAGCTACCCCGCGGGGGGGAAGACCCAGTACTTC. Protein: CASSYPAGGKTQYF. The chain couples TRBV11-1 to TRBJ2-5, with 9 bases identical to TRBD2. Unmatched junction bases numbered 6, after V lost 4 bases and J lost 6 bases. Germline CDR1 SGHAT, CDR2 FQDESV (reference sequence). The CDR3 is made up of 14 amino acids.

This clonotype was seen many times. The chain couples TRBV25-1 to TRBJ2-1; 13 bases agree with TRBD2. The CDR3 extends over 16 amino acids. V was pared by 4 bases and J by 6 bases, with 6 bases of the junction left unmatched. The germline gives CDR1 MGHDK, CDR2 SYGVNS. CDR3 nucleotides: TGTGCCAGCAGTGGGTTTGGGACTAGCGGGGTCAATGAGCAGTTCTTC. Translated: CASSGFGTSGVNEQFF.

This clonotype occurred many times. The chain is built from TRBV2 and TRBJ2-6; unclear D gene. CDR3 length: 16 amino acids. V was pared by 5 bases and J by 0 bases, with 11 bases between. Germline V lookup: CDR1 SNHLY, CDR2 FYNNEI. CDR3 in DNA: TGTGCCAGCAGTCAAGAGGTCAGCTCTGGGGCCAACGTCCTGACTTTC. Translating it yields CASSQEVSSGANVLTF.

A remark on this clonotype: The conserved final phenylalanine or tryptophan is absent from the CDR3, which likely points to a read error. CDR3 nucleotides: TGCAGTGCGCGCGGACAGGGGCAAGAGACCCAGTACCTC. It specifies CSARGQGQETQYL. The rearrangement links TRBV20-1 to TRBJ2-5, with TRBD1 matching over 9 bases. This CDR3 is 13 amino acids long. V shed 6 bases, J shed 2 bases, and the junction held 4 bases outside the gene matches. Germline CDR1 is DFQATT and CDR2 is SNEGSKA (reference sequence).

The chain couples TRBV20-1 to TRBJ2-2, with D possibly TRBD1 on 6 matching bases. This CDR3 contains 15 residues. V lost 3 bases and J lost 6, with 17 bases in between. Germline V gives CDR1 DFQATT, CDR2 SNEGSKA (reference sequence). This CDR3 reads CSASPGAGEPGELFF. CDR3 coding DNA: TGCAGTGCTAGTCCAGGGGCAGGTGAGCCCGGGGAGCTGTTTTTT.

The rearrangement joins TRBV30 to TRBJ1-2; D unresolved. CDR3 length equals 13 residues. Trimming cost V 2 bases and J 4 bases, with 11 bases left between them. Germline CDR1 GTSNPN, CDR2 SVGIG (reference sequence). CDR3 nucleotide sequence: TGTGCCTGGAGTTTGGAGAGGACCTATGGCTACACCTTC. Translating gives CAWSLERTYGYTF.

Comments on this clonotype: Germline is not matched at one junction end, which may reflect a read error. This chain uses TRBV20-1 with TRBJ2-3; 10 bases map to TRBD2. Germline V gene lookup returns CDR1 DFQATT and CDR2 SNEGSKA (reference sequence). There are 14 residues in the CDR3. CDR3 sequence (DNA): TGCAGTGCAAAGCTAGCGGGGGACACAGGTACGCAGTATTTT. Translated: CSAKLAGDTGTQYF.

This clonotype was detected ten times or more. The chain combines TRBV7-9 with TRBJ2-7; 7 bases fit TRBD1. J was trimmed by 5 bases and V by 5 bases; bases with no gene match: 9. The CDR3 has 14 residues. Germline-derived CDR1 and CDR2 are SEHNR and FQNEAQ (reference sequence). CDR3 in amino acids: CASSPRAGGNEQYF. The CDR3 bases are TGTGCCAGCAGCCCCCGGGCAGGGGGAAACGAGCAGTACTTC.

About this clonotype: A much larger clone is a single base away; this may be a read error. V usage is TRBV20-1 and J usage is TRBJ2-1; the D is unclear. The DNA end favors TRBJ2-7, so the J call may be wrong. Germline V gene sequence: CDR1 DFQATT, CDR2 SNEGSKA (reference sequence). CDR3 length: 13 residues. The CDR3 sequence: CSARDLNSYEQYF. The CDR3 DNA follows: TGCAGTGCTAGAGATCTGAACTCCTACGAGCAGTACTTC.

The table lists this clonotype with many counts. The rearrangement links TRBV10-3 to TRBJ1-4, with D tentatively TRBD1 (5 bases). CDR3 length: 14 residues. V was trimmed by 6 bases and J by 3 bases, leaving 11 bases between them. The V gene's germline CDR1 is ENHRY and CDR2 SYGVKD. CDR3 in DNA: TGTGCCATCAGCAGGGACGGCTCTAATGAAAAACTGTTTTTT. It yields the protein CAISRDGSNEKLFF.

On this clonotype: A read error may account for a junction end that differs from germline. The J gene is TRBJ2-5, the V gene TRBV7-8; D call uncertain. Germline V CDR1 and CDR2: SGHVS, FQNEAQ. The CDR3 has 11 amino acids. In DNA, the CDR3 is TGTGCCAGCAGCTTCCAAGAGACCCGGTACTTC. As protein: CASSFQETRYF.